A single sample is the source of the 6 T cell receptor beta chains below, sequenced in a study of blood T cell repertoires in COVID-19. Sequencing used immunoSEQ multiplex PCR; TCRdb keeps in-frame clones, though not all of them. Here the sample spans approximately 250,000 clones, more than 80% being singletons. The source material was peripheral blood. The receptor set was obtained from a man under 40 who had recovered from COVID-19.

The chain has TRBV6-5 and TRBJ1-3; D unresolved. The germline V gene encodes CDR1 MNHEY and CDR2 SVGAGI. The CDR3 totals 12 residues. V gave up 5 bases and J gave up 4 bases, with 6 bases separating them. The CDR3 here is CASSREGNTIYF. CDR3 nucleotide sequence: TGTGCCAGCAGTCGAGAGGGAAACACCATATATTTT.

The chain uses TRBV4-2 and TRBJ1-1; tentative D call: TRBD1 (5 bases). The CDR3 contains 15 residues. The V and J ends lost 0 bases and 4 bases respectively, with 12 bases between them. Germline V CDR1 and CDR2: LGHNA, YNFKEQ. Written as DNA, the CDR3 is TGTGCCAGCAGCCAAGATTTTGGGGGAGGCACTGAAGCTTTCTTT. It codes for CASSQDFGGGTEAFF.

This sequence joins TRBV27 and TRBJ2-3, with 11 bases identical to TRBD2. The J segment lost 6 bases and the V segment lost 4 bases, leaving 3 bases of the junction unmatched. Per germline, CDR1 MNHEY and CDR2 SMNVEV (reference sequence). This CDR3 spans 14 amino acids. The DNA of the CDR3 is TGTGCCAGCAGTTCCGCTAGCGGGGGGGATACGCAGTATTTT. Its protein is CASSSASGGDTQYF.

This clone came up a few times. This sequence joins TRBV7-2 and TRBJ2-7, with 9 bases matching TRBD1. Germline trimming cut 1 base from V and 5 bases from J; bases unmatched to any gene: 6. The CDR3 is 15 amino acids. The germline V gene has CDR1 SGHTA and CDR2 FQGNSA. CDR3 region: CASSLVTGGVHEQYF. CDR3 DNA sequence: TGTGCCAGCAGCTTAGTCACAGGGGGCGTCCACGAGCAGTACTTC.

The chain carries TRBV7-9 and TRBJ2-5, with 10 bases lining up with TRBD2. Germline CDR1 is SEHNR and CDR2 is FQNEAQ (reference sequence). The CDR3 has 14 residues. The V and J ends lost 5 bases and 4 bases, in that order; junction bases with no gene match: 4. The chain's CDR3 is CASSLLAGLETQYF. The CDR3 nucleotides are TGTGCCAGCAGCCTACTAGCGGGGTTAGAGACCCAGTACTTC.

The V gene is TRBV27, the J gene TRBJ1-2; tentatively, D is TRBD1 (5 bases). The CDR3 covers 16 residues. Trimming stripped 10 bases from V and 3 bases from J, with 24 bases between. The V gene's germline CDR1 is MNHEY and CDR2 SMNVEV (reference sequence). CDR3 bases: TGTGCCACCCGACCTTATCAGGGCCGTGGATACTATGGCTACACCTTC. It translates to CATRPYQGRGYYGYTF.